The clone carrying this T cell receptor beta chain was observed once. This entry belongs to a study of blood T cell repertoires in COVID-19. Study summary: From T cells, B-cell-depleted T cells, or PBMCs came the material, which was cDNA or gDNA.

In germline, CDR1 is MNHNS, CDR2 SASEGT. V dropped 4 bases and J dropped 4; count of bases not matched to a gene: 12. The CDR3 sequence is 17 residues long. Original data processing: Amplification with reference gene primers provided the estimates of nucleated cell counts. Sequencing was performed with immunoSEQ multiplex PCR; in TCRdb, only in-frame clones are kept and a portion is missing. The D gene and trimming were derived from the DNA, and the V and J assignments and clone size from that table. The data contain around 130,000 clones, about 82% of them singletons. This TCR was sampled from a man aged 50-60 years with acute or convalescent COVID-19. The genes are TRBV6-1 and TRBJ2-1; 8 bases fit TRBD1. Sequenced sample: peripheral blood. As DNA, the CDR3 is TGTGCCAGCAGTGGTTACAGGGGGAGGCTTGGTTACAATGAGCAGTTCTTC. This sequence encodes CASSGYRGRLGYNEQFF.